This T cell receptor (beta chain) was documented in a study of cytomegalovirus exposure and HLA in healthy donors. About this clone: Antigen: not known.

CDR3 length equals 15 residues. V lost 9 bases, J lost 2 bases, and 11 bases stayed unmatched. Germline loops: CDR1 MNHNS, CDR2 SASEGT. Broader study findings: In vitro experiments confirmed that three CMV-associated chains were specific for CMV antigens.

The PCR made use of 60 Vbeta and 13 Jbeta primers. Repertoires were generated with immunoSEQ multiplex PCR, while TCRdb's copy carries only in-frame clones and drops some. This table holds about 86,000 clones, over 70% found once. The clonotype originates from a man aged 60 to 69 in good health and CMV-seronegative. Sequences were obtained from PBMCs. The chain employs TRBV6-1 and TRBJ2-5; 8 bases are shared with TRBD1. The DNA for the CDR3 is TGTGCCAGTGCGACGTCCCGGACAGGGCAAGAGACCCAGTACTTC. Translation: CASATSRTGQETQYF.